This TCR beta chain came from a study of cytomegalovirus exposure and HLA in healthy donors. About the study: A data release that came early held around 85 million unique TCRs from HLA-typed donors.

The PCR made use of 60 Vbeta and 13 Jbeta primers. Libraries were prepared by immunoSEQ multiplex PCR; TCRdb keeps only in-frame clonotypes and omits some of them. The sample yields approximately 210,000 clones, about 87% seen once. As to this clone: What it binds is unknown.

Study results and caveats: Confirmation in vitro established that a few CMV-associated chains were specific for CMV antigens. Later analysis identified a missense DCLRE1C variant that was linked to TCR beta V- and J-gene trimming.

This TCR was recovered from a man between 25 and 39 years old in good health and CMV-seronegative. Sequencing was performed on PBMCs.

For the CDR3, the DNA is TGTGCCAGCAGTTCCGTCACTGAAGCTTTCTTT. Protein: CASSSVTEAFF. This sequence joins TRBV6-1 and TRBJ1-1; D is uncertain. The V gene's germline CDR1 is MNHNS and CDR2 SASEGT. V gave up 5 bases and J gave up 4 bases, with 5 bases separating them. This CDR3 contains 11 residues.